This T cell receptor beta chain was observed in a study of blood T cell repertoires in COVID-19 (TCRdb year 2020). About the investigation overall: The collaborator samples originated in the United States, Italy and Spain and spanned the acute and convalescent phases of COVID-19. HLA class I and class II types, where available, came from metadata supplied by the sample provider rather than from assay-based typing. Deeply sampled blood TCRbeta repertoires from subjects exposed to, actively infected with, or recovered from COVID-19 were included in the dataset. Nearly every sample came with metadata listing a de-identified subject ID, COVID-19 status, age in years and sex. The repertoires were made available in a free public database intended to serve as a resource for research on the immune response to SARS-CoV-2. Samples were obtained from the ongoing ImmuneRACE study (first 160 participants) and from some 1,300 subjects provided by 6 global collaborators. The prospective study material was composed of cDNA or gDNA derived from T cells, B-cell-depleted T cells, or PBMCs. Study-wide conclusions, independent of this receptor: The amount of clinical and demographic metadata varied by source and participant and was provided uncurated.

This clone showed up just a few times. Its antigen remains unidentified. Base qualities were left out, and no much larger clone turns up one base away. The immunoSEQ Assay, a bias-controlled multiplex PCR, was used to amplify TCRbeta CDR3 regions from genomic DNA. The study's own analysis went as follows. The number of nucleated cells in each sample was estimated from the amplification of reference gene primers within the assay. To quantify the absolute abundance of each unique TCRbeta CDR3 rearrangement, sequence reads were collapsed and filtered. For each sample, productive Simpson clonality was calculated by taking the square root of Simpson's diversity index across productive rearrangements. The table was pulled from immuneACCESS by TCRdb, which kept in-frame rearrangements only. Such tables lose some clones; where checked, under half of the loss comes from unresolved V genes, and the rest has no known cause. Clone size and V and J calls were adopted from that table, with D and trimming inferred from the DNA. The sample table records roughly 140,000 clones; roughly 80% of these occur just once. The ten largest clones add up to approximately 7.3% of the sample.

CDR1 and CDR2, looked up from the germline V gene, are MNHNS and SASEGT. From cysteine to phenylalanine, the CDR3 is 15 amino acids long. The DNA shown is the 45-base CDR3, in frame from base 1. V loses 2 bases at its end and J loses 4 bases; junction bases beyond the gene matches: 3. Enrolling through a virtual design, the prospective study's participants ranged in age from roughly 18 to 89 years and lived across 24 United States geographic areas. To assign participants to cohorts, the prospective study relied on clinical history that participants themselves reported in a screening survey and a study questionnaire. For ImmuneRACE Cohort 3, a participant was defined as recovered based on two consecutive negative NP/OP PCR tests, clearance by a healthcare professional, or resolution of symptoms. Each participant in the prospective study had whole blood, serum and a nasopharyngeal or oropharyngeal swab collected by mobile phlebotomists. Prospective study participants could optionally give additional blood draws and questionnaires over an approximately two-month period. Before DNA extraction, blood samples from the prospective study were shipped at room temperature or frozen.

The sequencing input was PBMCs or T cells enriched from blood (not recorded which). The V and J genes are TRBV6-1 and TRBJ2-3, with 10 bases in between that match TRBD2. This clonotype was obtained from a man over 45 who had recovered from COVID-19. The DNA sequence is TGTGCCAGCAGTGAAAGCGGGGGGGCCCCAGATACGCAGTATTTT. The encoded protein is CASSESGGAPDTQYF.